What follows is one T cell receptor beta chain and its context. The antigen is undetermined. The record originates from a study of graft-versus-host responses after intestinal transplantation. Study-level results: Where graft-donor T cell macrochimerism was present, patients had high graft-versus-host to host-versus-graft clonal ratios in allografts.

Produced via immunoSEQ multiplex PCR; TCRdb's table is partial and in-frame only. The table lists tens of thousands of clones, roughly 90% of them singletons, with roughly 0.62% in the top ten. The source material was unstimulated CD4+ T cells sorted from spleen or lymph node cells, sampled before transplant. The source of this sequence is a human donor who was the organ donor for an intestinal transplant.

Written as DNA, the CDR3 is TGTGCCAGCAGTGGGGACAGGGACACAGATACGCAGTATTTT. It yields the protein CASSGDRDTDTQYF. The chain joins TRBV6-1 to TRBJ2-3, with 9 bases lining up with TRBD1. This CDR3 comprises 14 residues. Germline CDR1 MNHNS, CDR2 SASEGT. V gave up 4 bases and J gave up 2 bases; unmatched junction bases: 1.